The rows below give T cell receptor beta chains drawn from one sample of a study of T cells after posttransplantation cyclophosphamide. TCRdb keeps only in-frame clones here, not all; method: immunoSEQ multiplex PCR. The sample holds around 26,000 clones, and no clone turns up only once. The sample was PBMCs, taken after allogeneic stem cell transplant with posttransplant cyclophosphamide. These receptors were collected from a male patient in his late teens or twenties who received an allogeneic stem cell transplant from a related donor, was CMV-positive, and had no GVHD. Some T cells may be graft donor cells. The conserved cysteine and the conserved F or W are not part of the CDR3 here.

TRBV7-9,ASSPGLVEIGAGELF
TRBV7-7,ASSRDRSTDTQY
TRBV4-3,ASSQFLTGGGSGNEQF
TRBV28,ASSSLYGYT
TRBV9,ASSVRQGNTEAF
TRBV19,ASSTDSGLSYEQY
TRBV30,AWSVNRDSHGYT
TRBV18,ASSPPAANTEAF
TRBV6-9,ASSYFAGGGRYEQY
TRBV13,ASSLRWEGHYEQY
TRBV13,ASSSPLYEQY
TRBV15,ATSKGPGTSGSGVLGEQY
TRBV7-2,ASSPPGGGRSNQPQH
TRBV5-1,ASSLVTGYNEKLF
TRBV6-1,AIPNENSYNSPLH
TRBV28,ASIQGGASSNEQF
TRBV4-1,ASSQYFLEGDHEQF
TRBV2,ASRLAGGTQY
TRBV27,ASSPRQGPLYGYT
TRBV18,ASSGGQMGTYEQY
TRBV7-9,ASSSSDGGAYEQY
TRBV5-6,ASSLGGSGRETQY